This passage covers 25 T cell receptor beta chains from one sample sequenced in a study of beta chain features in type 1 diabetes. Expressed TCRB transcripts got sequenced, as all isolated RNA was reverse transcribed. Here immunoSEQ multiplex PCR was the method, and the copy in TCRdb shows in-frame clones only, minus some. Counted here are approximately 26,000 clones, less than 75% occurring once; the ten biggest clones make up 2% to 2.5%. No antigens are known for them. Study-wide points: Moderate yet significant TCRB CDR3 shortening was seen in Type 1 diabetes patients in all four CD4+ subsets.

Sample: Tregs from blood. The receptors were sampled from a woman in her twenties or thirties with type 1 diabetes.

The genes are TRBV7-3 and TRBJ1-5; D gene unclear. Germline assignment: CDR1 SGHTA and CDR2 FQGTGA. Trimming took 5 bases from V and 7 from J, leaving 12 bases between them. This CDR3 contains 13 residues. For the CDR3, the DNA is TGTGCCAGCAGCCCCGGGTTTGGACAGCCCCAGCATTTT. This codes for CASSPGFGQPQHF.

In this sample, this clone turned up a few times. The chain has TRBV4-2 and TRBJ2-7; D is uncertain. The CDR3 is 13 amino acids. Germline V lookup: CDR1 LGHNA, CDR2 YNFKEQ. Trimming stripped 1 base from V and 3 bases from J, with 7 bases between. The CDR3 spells CASSQGLNYEQYF. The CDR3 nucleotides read TGTGCCAGCAGCCAAGGGCTCAACTACGAGCAGTACTTC.

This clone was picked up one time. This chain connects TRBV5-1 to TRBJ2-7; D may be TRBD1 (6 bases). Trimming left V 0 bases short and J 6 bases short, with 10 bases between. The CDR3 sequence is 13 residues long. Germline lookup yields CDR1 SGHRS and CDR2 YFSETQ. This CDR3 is CASSLEAGVEQYF. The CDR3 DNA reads TGCGCCAGCAGCTTGGAAGCAGGGGTCGAGCAGTACTTC.

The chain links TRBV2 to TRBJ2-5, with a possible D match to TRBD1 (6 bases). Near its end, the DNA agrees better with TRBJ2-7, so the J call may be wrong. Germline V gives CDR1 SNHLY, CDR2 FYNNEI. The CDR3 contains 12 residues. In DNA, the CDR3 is TGTGCCAGCAAGGGACAAGGATACGAGCAGTACTTC. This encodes CASKGQGYEQYF.

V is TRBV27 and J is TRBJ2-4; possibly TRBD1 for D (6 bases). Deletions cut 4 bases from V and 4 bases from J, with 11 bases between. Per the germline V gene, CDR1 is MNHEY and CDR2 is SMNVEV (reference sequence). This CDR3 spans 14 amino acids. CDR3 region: CASSSGQIKNIQYF. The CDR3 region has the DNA TGTGCCAGCAGTTCCGGACAGATTAAAAACATTCAGTACTTC.

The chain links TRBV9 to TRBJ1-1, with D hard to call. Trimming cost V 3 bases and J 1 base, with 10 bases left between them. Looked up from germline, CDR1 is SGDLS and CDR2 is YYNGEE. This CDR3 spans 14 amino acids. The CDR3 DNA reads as TGTGCCAGCAGCGCTGTCGTGCGGAACACTGAAGCTTTCTTT. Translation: CASSAVVRNTEAFF.

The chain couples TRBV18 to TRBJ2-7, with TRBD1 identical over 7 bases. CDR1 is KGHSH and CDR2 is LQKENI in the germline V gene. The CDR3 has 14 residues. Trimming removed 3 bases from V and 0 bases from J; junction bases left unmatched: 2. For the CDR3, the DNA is TGTGCCAGCTCACCCGGGGACAGCTCCTACGAGCAGTACTTC. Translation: CASSPGDSSYEQYF.

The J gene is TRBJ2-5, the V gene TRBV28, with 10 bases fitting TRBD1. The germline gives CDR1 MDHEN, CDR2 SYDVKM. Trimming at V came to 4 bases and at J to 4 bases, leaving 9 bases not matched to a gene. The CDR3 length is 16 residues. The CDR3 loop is CASSSRTGGYGETQYF. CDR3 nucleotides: TGTGCCAGCAGTTCAAGGACAGGGGGATATGGAGAGACCCAGTACTTC.

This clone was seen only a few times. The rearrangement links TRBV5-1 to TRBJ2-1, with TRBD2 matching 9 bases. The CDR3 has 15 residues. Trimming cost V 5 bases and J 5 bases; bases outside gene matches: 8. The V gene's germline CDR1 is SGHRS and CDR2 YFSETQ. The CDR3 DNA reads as TGCGCCAGCAGGACGACTAGCGGATCTGACAATGAGCAGTTCTTC. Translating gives CASRTTSGSDNEQFF.

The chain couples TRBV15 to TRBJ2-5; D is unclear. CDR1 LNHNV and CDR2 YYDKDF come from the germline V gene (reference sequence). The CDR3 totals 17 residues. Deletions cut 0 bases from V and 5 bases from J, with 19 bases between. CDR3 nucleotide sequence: TGTGCCACCAGCAGAGATCCCCCAGGTTCCGTAAGTGAGACCCAGTACTTC. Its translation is CATSRDPPGSVSETQYF.

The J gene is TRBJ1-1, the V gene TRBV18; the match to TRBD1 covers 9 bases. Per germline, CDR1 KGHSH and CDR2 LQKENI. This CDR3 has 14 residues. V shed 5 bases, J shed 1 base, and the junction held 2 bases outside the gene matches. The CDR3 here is CASSNRGQNTEAFF. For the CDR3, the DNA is TGTGCCAGCTCAAACAGGGGGCAGAACACTGAAGCTTTCTTT. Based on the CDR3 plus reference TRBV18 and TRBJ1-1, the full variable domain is NAGVMQNPRHLVRRRGQEARLRCSPMKGHSHVYWYRQLPEEGLKFMVYLQKENIIDESGMPKERFSAEFPKEGPSILRIQQVVRGDSAAYFCASSNRGQNTEAFFGQGTRLTVV.

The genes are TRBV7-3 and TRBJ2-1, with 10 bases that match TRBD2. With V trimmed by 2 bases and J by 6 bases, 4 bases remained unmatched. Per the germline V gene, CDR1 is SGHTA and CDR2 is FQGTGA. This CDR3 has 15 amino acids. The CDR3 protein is CASSLGTSGINEQFF. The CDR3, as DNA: TGTGCCAGCAGCTTAGGCACTAGCGGGATCAATGAGCAGTTCTTC.

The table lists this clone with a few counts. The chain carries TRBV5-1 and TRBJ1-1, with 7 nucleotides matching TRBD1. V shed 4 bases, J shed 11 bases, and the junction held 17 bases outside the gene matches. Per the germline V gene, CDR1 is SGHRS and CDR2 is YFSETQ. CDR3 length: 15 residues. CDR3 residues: CASSVTGTANREAFF. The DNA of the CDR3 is TGCGCCAGCAGCGTAACCGGGACAGCCAATAGAGAGGCTTTCTTT.

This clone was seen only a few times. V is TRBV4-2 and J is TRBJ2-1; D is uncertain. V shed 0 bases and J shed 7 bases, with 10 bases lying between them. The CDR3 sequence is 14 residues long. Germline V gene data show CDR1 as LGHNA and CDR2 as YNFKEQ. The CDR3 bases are TGTGCCAGCAGCCAAGATGCGGTGCGGAATGAGCAGTTCTTC. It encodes CASSQDAVRNEQFF.

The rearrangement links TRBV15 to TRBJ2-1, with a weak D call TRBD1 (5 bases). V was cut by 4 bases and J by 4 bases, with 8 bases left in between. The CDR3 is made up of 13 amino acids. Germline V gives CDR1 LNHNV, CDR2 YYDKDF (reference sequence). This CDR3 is CATSTGSYNEQFF. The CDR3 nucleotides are TGTGCCACCAGCACAGGGTCTTACAATGAGCAGTTCTTC.

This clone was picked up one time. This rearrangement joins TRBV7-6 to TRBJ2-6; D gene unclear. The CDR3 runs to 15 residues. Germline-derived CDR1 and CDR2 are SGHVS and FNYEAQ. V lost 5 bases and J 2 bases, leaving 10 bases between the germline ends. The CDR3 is CASSPRPTGANVLTF. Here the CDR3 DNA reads TGTGCCAGCAGCCCTAGGCCGACTGGGGCCAACGTCCTGACTTTC.

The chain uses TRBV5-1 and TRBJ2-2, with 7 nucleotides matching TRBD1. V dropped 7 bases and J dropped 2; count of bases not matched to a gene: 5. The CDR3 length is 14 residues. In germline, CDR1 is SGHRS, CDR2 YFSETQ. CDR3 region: CASGGTANTGELFF. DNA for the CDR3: TGCGCCAGCGGTGGGACAGCCAACACCGGGGAGCTGTTTTTT.

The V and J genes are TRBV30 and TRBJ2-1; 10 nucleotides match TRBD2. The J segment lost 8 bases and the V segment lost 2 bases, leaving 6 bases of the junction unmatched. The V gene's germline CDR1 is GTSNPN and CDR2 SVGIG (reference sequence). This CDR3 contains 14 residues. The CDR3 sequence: CAWSLAGAMDEQFF. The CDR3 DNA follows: TGTGCCTGGAGTCTAGCGGGAGCAATGGATGAGCAGTTCTTC.

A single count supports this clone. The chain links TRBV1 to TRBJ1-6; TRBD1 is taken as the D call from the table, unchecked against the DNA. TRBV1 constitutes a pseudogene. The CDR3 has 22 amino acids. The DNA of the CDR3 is TGCACCAGCAGCCGTTCAGGGGGCGGGGGCGGGGGATTCACAAACCTTAATTCACCCCTCCACTTT. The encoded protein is CTSSRSGGGGGGFTNLNSPLHF.

DNA for the CDR3: TGTGCCAGCAGCCCACAGGGGAGTATAGGGGGCTACACCTTC. Protein: CASSPQGSIGGYTF. V gene TRBV7-9 combines with J gene TRBJ1-2, with TRBD1 identical over 7 bases. Germline CDR1 SEHNR, CDR2 FQNEAQ (reference sequence). The CDR3 spans 14 residues. V gave up 5 bases and J gave up 8 bases; unmatched junction bases: 11. Complete variable domain (other parts from reference TRBV7-9 and TRBJ1-2): DTGVSQNPRHKITKRGQNVTFRCDPISEHNRLYWYRQTLGQGPEFLTYFQNEAQLEKSRLLSDRFSAERPKGSFSTLEIQRTEQGDSAMYLCASSPQGSIGGYTFGSGTRLTVV.

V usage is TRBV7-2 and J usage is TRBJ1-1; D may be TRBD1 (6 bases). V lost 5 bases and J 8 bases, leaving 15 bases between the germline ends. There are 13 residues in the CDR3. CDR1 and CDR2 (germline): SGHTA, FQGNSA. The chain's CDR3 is CASSLNRDGEAFF. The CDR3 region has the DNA TGTGCCAGCAGCCTTAACAGGGACGGGGAAGCTTTCTTT.

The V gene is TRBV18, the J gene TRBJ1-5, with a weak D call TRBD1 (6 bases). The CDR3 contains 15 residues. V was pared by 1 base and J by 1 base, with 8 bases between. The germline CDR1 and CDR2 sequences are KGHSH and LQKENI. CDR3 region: CASSPQRGSNQPQHF. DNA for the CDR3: TGTGCCAGCTCACCACAGAGGGGGAGCAATCAGCCCCAGCATTTT.

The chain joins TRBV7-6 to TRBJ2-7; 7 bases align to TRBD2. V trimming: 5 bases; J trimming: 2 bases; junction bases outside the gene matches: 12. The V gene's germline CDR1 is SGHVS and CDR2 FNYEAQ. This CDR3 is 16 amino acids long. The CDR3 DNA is TGTGCCAGCAGCGTTAATCGGGCTAGCGGTACCTACGAGCAGTACTTC. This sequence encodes CASSVNRASGTYEQYF. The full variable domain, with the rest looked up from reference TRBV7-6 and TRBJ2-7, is GAGVSQSPRYKVTKRGQDVALRCDPISGHVSLYWYRQALGQGPEFLTYFNYEAQQDKSGLPNDRFSAERPEGSISTLTIQRTEQRDSAMYRCASSVNRASGTYEQYFGPGTRLTVT.

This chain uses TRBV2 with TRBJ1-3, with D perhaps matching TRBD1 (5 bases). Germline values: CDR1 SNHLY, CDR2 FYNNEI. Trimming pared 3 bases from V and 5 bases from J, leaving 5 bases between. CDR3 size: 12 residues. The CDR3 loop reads CASSEDRNTIYF. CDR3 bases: TGTGCCAGCAGTGAGGACAGAAACACCATATATTTT. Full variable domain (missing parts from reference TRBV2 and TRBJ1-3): EPEVTQTPSHQVTQMGQEVILRCVPISNHLYFYWYRQILGQKVEFLVSFYNNEISEKSEIFDDQFSVERPDGSNFTLKIRSTKLEDSAMYFCASSEDRNTIYFGEGSWLTVV.

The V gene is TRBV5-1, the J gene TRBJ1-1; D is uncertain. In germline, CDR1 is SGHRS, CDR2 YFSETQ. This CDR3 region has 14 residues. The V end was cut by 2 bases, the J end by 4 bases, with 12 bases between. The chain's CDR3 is CASSFSSASTEAFF. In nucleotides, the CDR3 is TGCGCCAGCAGCTTTTCATCCGCGAGCACTGAAGCTTTCTTT. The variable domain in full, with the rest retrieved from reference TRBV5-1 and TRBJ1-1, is KAGVTQTPRYLIKTRGQQVTLSCSPISGHRSVSWYQQTPGQGLQFLFEYFSETQRNKGNFPGRFSGRQFSNSRSEMNVSTLELGDSALYLCASSFSSASTEAFFGQGTRLTVV.